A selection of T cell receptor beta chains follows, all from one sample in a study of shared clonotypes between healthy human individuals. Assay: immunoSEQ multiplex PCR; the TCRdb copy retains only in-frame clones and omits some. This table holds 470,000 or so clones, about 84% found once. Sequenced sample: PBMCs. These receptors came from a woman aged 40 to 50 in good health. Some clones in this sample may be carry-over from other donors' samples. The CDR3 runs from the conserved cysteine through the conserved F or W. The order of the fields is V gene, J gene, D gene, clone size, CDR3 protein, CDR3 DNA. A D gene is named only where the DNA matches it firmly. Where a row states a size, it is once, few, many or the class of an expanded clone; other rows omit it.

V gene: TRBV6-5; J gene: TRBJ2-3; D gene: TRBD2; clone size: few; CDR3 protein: CASRRTSGFTDTQYF; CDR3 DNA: TGTGCCAGCAGGCGGACTAGCGGGTTCACAGATACGCAGTATTTT
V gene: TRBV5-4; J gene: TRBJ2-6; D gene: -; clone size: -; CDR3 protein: CASSKEVGSDVLTF; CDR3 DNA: TGTGCCAGCAGCAAAGAGGTTGGTTCCGACGTCCTGACTTTC
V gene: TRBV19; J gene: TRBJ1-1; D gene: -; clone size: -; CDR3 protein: CASDTGNTEAFF; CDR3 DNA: TGTGCCAGCGACACAGGGAACACTGAAGCTTTCTTT
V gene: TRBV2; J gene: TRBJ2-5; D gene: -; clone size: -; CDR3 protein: CASSERRGSAETQYF; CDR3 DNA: TGTGCCAGCAGTGAACGGAGGGGTAGCGCGGAGACCCAGTACTTC
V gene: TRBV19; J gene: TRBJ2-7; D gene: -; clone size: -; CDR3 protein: CASSSLSDSSYEQYF; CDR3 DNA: TGTGCCAGTAGTTCCCTGTCGGACAGCTCCTACGAGCAGTACTTC
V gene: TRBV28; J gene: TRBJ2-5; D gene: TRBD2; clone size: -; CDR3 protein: CASSLSGRAQETQYF; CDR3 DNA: TGTGCCAGCAGTTTATCCGGGAGGGCCCAAGAGACCCAGTACTTC
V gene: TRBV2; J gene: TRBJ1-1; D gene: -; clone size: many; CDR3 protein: CASSVWDANTEAFF; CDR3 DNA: TGTGCCAGCAGTGTCTGGGATGCGAACACTGAAGCTTTCTTT
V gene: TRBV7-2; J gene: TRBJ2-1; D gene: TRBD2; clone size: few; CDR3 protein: CASSLRSGTSGRLEQFF; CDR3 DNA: TGTGCCAGCAGCTTGAGGTCGGGGACTAGCGGGAGACTTGAGCAGTTCTTC
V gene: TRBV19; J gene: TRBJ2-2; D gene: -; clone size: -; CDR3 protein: CASSGQFYTGELFF; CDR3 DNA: TGTGCCAGTAGTGGGCAGTTCTACACCGGGGAGCTGTTTTTT
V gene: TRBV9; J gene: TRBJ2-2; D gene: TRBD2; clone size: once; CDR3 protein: CASSDGLAANTGELFF; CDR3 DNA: TGTGCCAGCAGCGATGGGCTAGCGGCGAACACCGGGGAGCTGTTTTTT
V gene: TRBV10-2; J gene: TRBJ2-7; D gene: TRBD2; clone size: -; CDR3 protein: CAGRLAGAHEQYF; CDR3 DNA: TGCGCCGGAAGACTAGCGGGAGCCCACGAGCAGTACTTC
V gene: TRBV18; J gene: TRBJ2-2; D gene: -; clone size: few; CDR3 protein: CASSPWDRTGELFF; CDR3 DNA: TGTGCCAGCTCACCTTGGGACCGCACCGGGGAGCTGTTTTTT
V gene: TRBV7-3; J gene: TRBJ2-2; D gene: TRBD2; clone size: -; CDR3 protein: CASSPTSGRRGTGELFF; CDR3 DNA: TGTGCCAGCAGCCCCACTAGCGGGAGAAGGGGCACCGGGGAGCTGTTTTTT
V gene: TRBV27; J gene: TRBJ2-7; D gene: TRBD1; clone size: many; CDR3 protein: CASSLKGGWYEQYF; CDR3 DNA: TGTGCCAGCAGTTTAAAAGGGGGCTGGTACGAGCAGTACTTC
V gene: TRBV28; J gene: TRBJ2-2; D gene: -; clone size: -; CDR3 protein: CASSLLSGTNTGELFF; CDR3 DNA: TGTGCCAGCAGTTTATTGTCCGGCACGAACACCGGGGAGCTGTTTTTT
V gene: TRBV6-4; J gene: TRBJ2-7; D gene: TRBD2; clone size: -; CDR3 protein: CASSEVAGAGYEQYF; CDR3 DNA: TGTGCCAGCAGTGAAGTAGCGGGAGCGGGCTACGAGCAGTACTTC
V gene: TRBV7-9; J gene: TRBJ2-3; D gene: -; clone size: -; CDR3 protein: CASVTTGTRTQYF; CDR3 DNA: TGTGCCAGCGTTACCACCGGGACGCGTACGCAGTATTTT
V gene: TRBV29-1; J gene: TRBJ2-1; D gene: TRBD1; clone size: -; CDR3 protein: CSVLRTGANEQFF; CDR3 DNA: TGCAGCGTGCTTAGGACAGGTGCCAATGAGCAGTTCTTC
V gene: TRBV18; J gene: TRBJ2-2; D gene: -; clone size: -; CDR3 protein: CASSPRESNTGELFF; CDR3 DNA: TGTGCCAGCTCACCAAGGGAGTCGAACACCGGGGAGCTGTTTTTT
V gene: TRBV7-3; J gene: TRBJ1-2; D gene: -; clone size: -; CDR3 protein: CASSFDPSYGYTF; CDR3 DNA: TGTGCCAGCAGCTTTGACCCCAGCTATGGCTACACCTTC
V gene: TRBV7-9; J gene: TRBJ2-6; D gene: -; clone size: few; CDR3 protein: CASSPSGGANVLTF; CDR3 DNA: TGTGCCAGCAGCCCGAGTGGAGGGGCCAACGTCCTGACTTTC
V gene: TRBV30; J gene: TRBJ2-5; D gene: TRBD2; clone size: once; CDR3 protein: CAWTSLAVQETQYF; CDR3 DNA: TGTGCCTGGACTAGTCTAGCGGTTCAAGAGACCCAGTACTTC
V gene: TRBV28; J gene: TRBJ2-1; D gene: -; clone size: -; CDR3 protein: CASSVVAFSSYNEQFF; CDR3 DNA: TGTGCCAGCAGTGTCGTTGCGTTTAGCTCCTACAATGAGCAGTTCTTC
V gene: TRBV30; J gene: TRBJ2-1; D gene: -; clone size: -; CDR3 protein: CAWTQFGDNEQFF; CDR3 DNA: TGTGCCTGGACCCAGTTCGGGGACAATGAGCAGTTCTTC
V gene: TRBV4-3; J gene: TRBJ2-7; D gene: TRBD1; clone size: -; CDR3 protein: CASSQVRQGNYEQYF; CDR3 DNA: TGCGCCAGCAGCCAAGTCCGACAGGGGAACTACGAGCAGTACTTC
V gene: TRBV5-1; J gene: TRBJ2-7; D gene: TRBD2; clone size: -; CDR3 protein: CASSLNSGSSGQYF; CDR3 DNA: TGCGCCAGCAGCTTGAATAGCGGGAGCTCCGGGCAGTACTTC
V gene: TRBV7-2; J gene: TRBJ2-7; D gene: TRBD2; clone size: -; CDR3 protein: CASSLSGRALGEQYF; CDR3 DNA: TGTGCCAGCAGCCTTAGCGGGAGGGCCCTCGGCGAGCAGTACTTC
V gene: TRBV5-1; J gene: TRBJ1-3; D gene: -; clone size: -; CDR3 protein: CASSLLDRSSGNTIYF; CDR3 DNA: TGCGCCAGCAGCTTGTTGGATAGGAGCTCTGGAAACACCATATATTTT
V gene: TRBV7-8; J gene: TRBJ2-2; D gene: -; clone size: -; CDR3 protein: CASSLTPNTGELFF; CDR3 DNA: TGTGCCAGCAGCTTGACTCCGAACACCGGGGAGCTGTTTTTT
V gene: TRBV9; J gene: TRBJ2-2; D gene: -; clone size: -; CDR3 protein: CASSEKANTGELFF; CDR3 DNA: TGTGCCTCTAGCGAGAAAGCGAACACCGGGGAGCTGTTTTTT
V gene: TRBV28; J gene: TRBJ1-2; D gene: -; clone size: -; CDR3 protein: CASSLPPGRDYGYTF; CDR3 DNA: TGTGCCAGCAGTTTACCCCCAGGGCGGGACTATGGCTACACCTTC
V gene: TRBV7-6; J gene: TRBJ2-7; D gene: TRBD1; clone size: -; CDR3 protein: CASSLGTGGQIFSYEQYF; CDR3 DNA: TGTGCCAGCAGCTTAGGGACAGGGGGACAGATTTTTTCCTACGAGCAGTACTTC
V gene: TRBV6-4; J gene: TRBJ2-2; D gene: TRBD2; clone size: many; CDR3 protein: CASSLGLASGELFF; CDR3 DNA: TGTGCCAGCAGTCTCGGACTAGCCTCCGGGGAGCTGTTTTTT
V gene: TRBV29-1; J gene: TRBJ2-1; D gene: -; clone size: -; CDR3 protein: CSFCASIGGDEQFF; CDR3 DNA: TGCAGCTTCTGCGCGAGTATAGGCGGCGATGAGCAGTTCTTC
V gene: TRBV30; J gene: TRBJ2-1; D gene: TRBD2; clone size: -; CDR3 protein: CAWSRSGRAHYNEQFF; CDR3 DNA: TGTGCCTGGAGCAGAAGCGGGAGGGCCCACTACAATGAGCAGTTCTTC
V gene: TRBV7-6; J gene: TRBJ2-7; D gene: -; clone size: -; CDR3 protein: CASSLREGFIYEQYF; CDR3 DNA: TGTGCCAGCAGCCTACGAGAGGGCTTTATCTACGAGCAGTACTTC
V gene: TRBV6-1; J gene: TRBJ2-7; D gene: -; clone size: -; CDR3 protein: CASSEPGRYEQYF; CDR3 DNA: TGTGCCAGCAGTGAGCCAGGGCGCTACGAGCAGTACTTC
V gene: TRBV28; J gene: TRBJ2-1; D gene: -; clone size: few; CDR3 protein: CASSSRREGDEQFF; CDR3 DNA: TGTGCCAGCAGTTCCCGGAGGGAAGGCGATGAGCAGTTCTTC
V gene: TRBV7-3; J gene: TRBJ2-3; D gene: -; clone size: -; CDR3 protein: CASSSLSSGDTQYF; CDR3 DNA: TGTGCCAGTAGCTCACTCTCTAGTGGAGATACGCAGTATTTT
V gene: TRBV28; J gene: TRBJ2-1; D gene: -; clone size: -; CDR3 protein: CASSLARDPYNEQFF; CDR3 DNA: TGTGCCAGCAGTTTAGCCAGGGACCCTTACAATGAGCAGTTCTTC
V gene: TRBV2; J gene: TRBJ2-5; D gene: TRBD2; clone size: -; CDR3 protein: CASTRLAGDGETQYF; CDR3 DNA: TGTGCCAGCACCCGACTAGCGGGAGACGGGGAGACCCAGTACTTC
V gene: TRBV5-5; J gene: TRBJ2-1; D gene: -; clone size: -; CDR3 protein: CASSVRVHEQFF; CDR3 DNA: TGTGCCAGCAGCGTCAGGGTCCATGAGCAGTTCTTC